Listed here are 23 T cell receptor beta chains from one sample, sequenced in a study of OX40 agonist ivuxolimab in advanced cancers. Libraries came from the immunoSEQ multiplex PCR assay. TCRdb took over this immuneACCESS table, retaining in-frame rearrangements with V and J assigned. Such tables are incomplete; in checked studies, under half of the missing clones stem from an unresolved V gene, and the remainder is unexplained. This sample lists approximately 49,000 clones; nearly 85% were detected once. The ten largest clonotypes hold 1% to 1.5% of the sample. The sample here was CD4+ or CD8+ T cells sorted from blood, taken in a trial of the OX40 agonist ivuxolimab. The receptor set was obtained from an adult with an advanced solid tumor such as melanoma, head and neck, liver or kidney cancer.

The chain couples TRBV6-1 to TRBJ2-7, with D perhaps TRBD1 (5 bases). Trimming took 2 bases from V and 2 from J, leaving 10 bases between them. Germline CDR1 reads MNHNS; CDR2 reads SASEGT. The CDR3 runs to 14 residues. CDR3 sequence reads: CASSELTVAYEQYF. CDR3 coding DNA: TGTGCCAGCAGTGAACTGACAGTAGCCTACGAGCAGTACTTC.

A single count supports this clone. This sequence joins TRBV7-6 and TRBJ2-2; D possibly matches TRBD1 or TRBD2 (5 bases each). CDR1 SGHVS and CDR2 FNYEAQ come from the germline V gene. The CDR3 contains 14 residues. V was shortened by 5 bases and J by 6 bases, with 13 bases between the two germline ends. CDR3 bases: TGTGCCAGCAGCCCTGGGACCAACGCCGGGGAGCTGTTTTTT. It yields the protein CASSPGTNAGELFF.

The chain carries TRBV19 and TRBJ1-5; TRBD1 might be the D (5 bases). Germline CDR1 reads LNHDA; CDR2 reads SQIVND (reference sequence). V dropped 10 bases and J dropped 5 bases, with 15 bases sitting between them. The CDR3 is 13 amino acids. In nucleotides, the CDR3 is TGTGCCACCTCCCGGGGGGGGTATCAGCCCCAGCATTTT. Amino acid sequence: CATSRGGYQPQHF.

The chain employs TRBV4-3 and TRBJ2-7, with TRBD2 identical over 11 bases. Unmatched junction bases numbered 10, after V lost 1 base and J lost 5 bases. Germline V gene lookup returns CDR1 LGHNA and CDR2 YSLEER. CDR3 length equals 17 residues. The CDR3 coding sequence is TGCGCCAGCAGCCAAGTATTCCTAGCGGGGGGCTCTCACGAGCAGTACTTC. Translation gives CASSQVFLAGGSHEQYF.

This chain connects TRBV7-9 to TRBJ2-3; D gene ambiguous. Trimming stripped 1 base from V and 3 bases from J, with 5 bases between. Germline V CDR1 and CDR2: SEHNR, FQNEAQ (reference sequence). CDR3 length: 13 amino acids. The chain's CDR3 is CASSLDSTDTQYF. The CDR3 nucleotides are TGTGCCAGCAGCTTAGATTCGACAGATACGCAGTATTTT.

The chain uses TRBV5-6 and TRBJ2-3; D remains ambiguous. V lost 4 bases to trimming and J lost 2 bases, with 11 bases between them. Germline CDR1 reads SGHDT; CDR2 reads YYEEEE. This CDR3 is 14 amino acids long. In DNA form, the CDR3 reads TGTGCCAGCAGCCCGGAGACTGTCACAGATACGCAGTATTTT. Its protein is CASSPETVTDTQYF. Filled out from reference TRBV5-6 and TRBJ2-3, the complete variable domain reads DAGVTQSPTHLIKTRGQQVTLRCSPKSGHDTVSWYQQALGQGPQFIFQYYEEEERQRGNFPDRFSGHQFPNYSSELNVNALLLGDSALYLCASSPETVTDTQYFGPGTRLTVL.

The V gene is TRBV18, the J gene TRBJ2-3, with a tentative D call TRBD2 (6 bases). The germline CDR1 and CDR2 sequences are KGHSH and LQKENI. The CDR3 is 16 amino acids. V was cut by 0 bases and J by 1 base, with 11 bases left in between. CDR3 protein: CASSPPWGGGTDTQYF. The CDR3 DNA is TGTGCCAGCTCACCACCCTGGGGCGGGGGCACAGATACGCAGTATTTT.

In DNA, the CDR3 is TGTGCCAGCTCACCTCAGACAGGTCCCTCGGAGCCCCAGCATTTT. It encodes CASSPQTGPSEPQHF. The chain employs TRBV18 and TRBJ1-5; a weak D match, TRBD1 (6 bases). V dropped 3 bases and J dropped 8 bases, with 17 bases sitting between them. The CDR3 loop spans 15 amino acids. In germline, CDR1 is KGHSH, CDR2 LQKENI.

The gene calls are TRBV5-1 and TRBJ2-5; D ambiguous. V lost 3 bases and J 4 bases, leaving 10 bases between the germline ends. The CDR3 extends over 13 amino acids. The germline V gene encodes CDR1 SGHRS and CDR2 YFSETQ. CDR3 region: CASSYTTSETQYF. As DNA, the CDR3 is TGCGCCAGCAGCTATACCACCTCAGAGACCCAGTACTTC.

In its sample, this clone ranks as medium-sized (0.01 to 0.1%). This chain uses TRBV9 with TRBJ1-3; unclear D gene. V lost 4 bases and J lost 0, with 8 bases in between. The germline gives CDR1 SGDLS, CDR2 YYNGEE. This CDR3 is built from 14 residues. DNA of the CDR3: TGTGCCAGCAGCTATCGCGGCTCTGGAAACACCATATATTTT. The encoded protein is CASSYRGSGNTIYF. The whole variable domain, filled in from reference TRBV9 and TRBJ1-3, reads DSGVTQTPKHLITATGQRVTLRCSPRSGDLSVYWYQQSLDQGLQFLIQYYNGEERAKGNILERFSAQQFPDLHSELNLSSLELGDSALYFCASSYRGSGNTIYFGEGSWLTVV.

The gene calls are TRBV18 and TRBJ1-3, with 7 bases aligning to TRBD1. Losses at the gene ends were 5 bases for V and 0 bases for J; bases not matched to a gene: 7. The CDR3 loop spans 16 amino acids. Germline V gene sequence: CDR1 KGHSH, CDR2 LQKENI. CDR3 DNA: TGTGCCAGCTCAAAGGACAGGCTGAGCTCTGGAAACACCATATATTTT. Encoded protein: CASSKDRLSSGNTIYF.

The chain combines TRBV10-3 with TRBJ2-2; D uncertain. The CDR3 totals 15 residues. V was clipped by 5 bases and J by 0 bases, with 10 bases between them. Germline V lookup: CDR1 ENHRY, CDR2 SYGVKD. In DNA, the CDR3 is TGTGCCATCAGTTCCGGGTTCGCGAACACCGGGGAGCTGTTTTTT. As protein: CAISSGFANTGELFF.

The rearrangement links TRBV19 to TRBJ2-6, with D uncertain. CDR1 and CDR2 from the germline V gene are LNHDA and SQIVND (reference sequence). V was trimmed by 7 bases and J by 2 bases, leaving 12 bases between them. The CDR3 has 15 residues. CDR3 amino acids: CASKSLLPGANVLTF. The CDR3 DNA is TGTGCCAGTAAAAGTCTCCTCCCTGGGGCCAACGTCCTGACTTTC.

This chain links TRBV5-1 with TRBJ1-1; D is ambiguous. This CDR3 spans 14 amino acids. With 4 bases removed from V and 0 bases from J, the gap between germline ends came to 10 bases. Germline-derived CDR1 and CDR2 are SGHRS and YFSETQ. DNA for the CDR3: TGCGCCAGCAGCGCCGCGACGGTGAACACTGAAGCTTTCTTT. It specifies CASSAATVNTEAFF.

The chain links TRBV9 to TRBJ2-1; TRBD2 agrees at 10 bases. Germline V gene sequence: CDR1 SGDLS, CDR2 YYNGEE. V was clipped by 0 bases and J by 11 bases; unmatched bases: 5. The CDR3 is 14 amino acids. The CDR3 region is CASSVVLAGQQQFF. In nucleotides, the CDR3 is TGTGCCAGCAGCGTAGTACTAGCGGGGCAACAGCAGTTCTTC.

The gene calls are TRBV7-9 and TRBJ2-1; D is unclear. The V end lost 3 bases, the J end lost 7 bases, and 19 bases lay between the germline ends. Per the germline V gene, CDR1 is SEHNR and CDR2 is FQNEAQ (reference sequence). The CDR3 runs 16 residues. The CDR3 region has the DNA TGTGCCAGCAGCTTGCCAGTATCGATATCTTGGAATGAGCAGTTCTTC. Protein sequence: CASSLPVSISWNEQFF. Full variable domain (remainder filled in from reference TRBV7-9 and TRBJ2-1): DTGVSQNPRHKITKRGQNVTFRCDPISEHNRLYWYRQTLGQGPEFLTYFQNEAQLEKSRLLSDRFSAERPKGSFSTLEIQRTEQGDSAMYLCASSLPVSISWNEQFFGPGTRLTVL.

The rearrangement uses TRBV27 and TRBJ2-5; 10 bases line up with TRBD2. The CDR3 totals 17 residues. The ends lost 6 bases at V and 1 base at J; junction bases unmatched: 11. From germline, CDR1 is MNHEY and CDR2 SMNVEV (reference sequence). CDR3 nucleotides: TGTGCCAGCAGGTCCTTAGGCGCTAGCGGGGGCCAAGAGACCCAGTACTTC. It is translated as CASRSLGASGGQETQYF.

The chain has TRBV5-6 and TRBJ1-2; TRBD1 might be the D (6 bases). CDR1 is SGHDT and CDR2 is YYEEEE in the germline V gene. V was clipped by 5 bases and J by 2 bases, with 10 bases between them. The CDR3 runs to 13 residues. The CDR3 sequence is CASSPTGNYGYTF. The CDR3, as DNA: TGTGCCAGCAGTCCGACAGGAAACTATGGCTACACCTTC.

The chain links TRBV19 to TRBJ1-5, with 8 positions matching TRBD1. CDR3 size: 16 residues. Per the germline V gene, CDR1 is LNHDA and CDR2 is SQIVND (reference sequence). The trim removed 4 bases at V and 6 bases at J, leaving 11 bases unmatched. The CDR3 nucleotides are TGTGCCAGTAGTAGCAGAGACAGGGGACGCGGTCAGCCCCAGCATTTT. This sequence encodes CASSSRDRGRGQPQHF.

This clone was detected only once. The rearrangement joins TRBV6-1 to TRBJ1-3, with 9 bases aligning to TRBD1. This CDR3 region has 15 residues. J was trimmed by 4 bases and V by 6 bases; bases with no gene match: 7. The V gene's germline CDR1 is MNHNS and CDR2 SASEGT. CDR3 bases: TGTGCCAGCAGAGTACTACAGGGGGCCGGAAACACCATATATTTT. Residues: CASRVLQGAGNTIYF.

The chain carries TRBV4-3 and TRBJ1-1; D might be TRBD1 (6 bases). The CDR3 has 15 amino acids. Germline V gene data show CDR1 as LGHNA and CDR2 as YSLEER. Trimming cost V 2 bases and J 6 bases, with 16 bases left between them. CDR3 residues: CASSQLTGRGAEAFF. Written as DNA, the CDR3 is TGCGCCAGCAGCCAACTGACAGGCCGAGGGGCTGAAGCTTTCTTT.

The CDR3 protein is CASSYTQMRGTDTQYF. The CDR3 DNA reads as TGCGCCAGCAGCTATACTCAAATGAGGGGCACAGATACGCAGTATTTT. The V call is TRBV5-1, the J call TRBJ2-3, with D possibly matching TRBD2 (5 bases). The V gene's germline CDR1 is SGHRS and CDR2 YFSETQ. Trimming took 3 bases from V and 1 from J, leaving 15 bases between them. This CDR3 comprises 16 residues.

The chain employs TRBV19 and TRBJ1-3; the D gene is possibly TRBD1 (6 bases). V was trimmed by 10 bases and J by 7 bases, leaving 17 bases between them. There are 13 residues in the CDR3. Germline-derived CDR1 and CDR2 are LNHDA and SQIVND (reference sequence). CDR3 in DNA: TGTGCCACCTCGCCGAGTACAGGGAACACCATATATTTT. Protein: CATSPSTGNTIYF. Using reference TRBV19 and TRBJ1-3 for the parts outside the CDR3, the full variable domain is DGGITQSPKYLFRKEGQNVTLSCEQNLNHDAMYWYRQDPGQGLRLIYYSQIVNDFQKGDIAEGYSVSREKKESFPLTVTSAQKNPTAFYLCATSPSTGNTIYFGEGSWLTVV.